A selection of T cell receptor beta chains follows, all from one sample in a study of a mutant IDH1 vaccine in newly diagnosed glioma. Generated by immunoSEQ multiplex PCR, the TCRdb table keeps only in-frame clones and is missing some. Among about 29,000 clones, 80% were seen once, and the ten largest hold over 7%. For these TCRs, the target antigens are not known. The material sequenced was PBMCs, taken from a glioma patient whose treatment included an IDH1 peptide vaccine. Receptors were obtained from a woman between 18 and 30 years old with glioma. Both conserved end residues are trimmed from each CDR3. Fields, in order: J gene, V gene, CDR3 length, CDR3 protein.

>TRBJ1-2|TRBV6-5|12
ARWGRRDDYGYT
>TRBJ1-1|TRBV14|15
ASSQDQDRGRRTEAF
>TRBJ2-3|TRBV2|13
ASKASGGAGDTQY
>TRBJ2-7|TRBV9|13
ASSVSPSDSYEQY
>TRBJ2-6|TRBV18|13
ASSPFEAGANVLT
>TRBJ2-7|TRBV14|10
ASSQSNHEQY
>TRBJ2-6|TRBV29-1|10
SVASGANVLT
>TRBJ1-2|TRBV25-1|10
ASSFPTGTVL
>TRBJ1-1|TRBV10-3|12
AISEGHESTEAF
>TRBJ2-3|TRBV19|13
ASSIVGLLTDTQY
>TRBJ1-1|TRBV5-1|14
ASSLAGPSWGTEAF
>TRBJ1-2|TRBV4-3|14
ASSQLTAAGSDGYT
>TRBJ2-7|TRBV7-9|13
ASSRQGNLNYEQY
>TRBJ2-7|TRBV4-1|12
ASSQGTLVNEQY
>TRBJ1-5|TRBV5-8|13
ASSLNALINQPQH
>TRBJ2-7|TRBV29-1|12
SVDLGGSSYEQY
>TRBJ2-7|TRBV27|12
ASSLLGLAVEQY
>TRBJ2-1|TRBV7-9|10
ASPGLAGEQF
>TRBJ2-6|TRBV5-8|13
ASSLGISGANVLT
>TRBJ2-1|TRBV11-2|10
ASTKLGGEQF
>TRBJ2-7|TRBV6-1|10
ASGDRRWEQY
>TRBJ2-7|TRBV27|12
ASSFTGRTYEQY
>TRBJ2-1|TRBV19|14
ASSIRGPGSSDEQF
>TRBJ2-5|TRBV7-6|11
ASSLGGSGTQY
>TRBJ2-7|TRBV11-1|13
ASSLARGDLYEQY
>TRBJ2-2|TRBV5-6|14
ASSQSSGANTGELF
>TRBJ1-3|TRBV7-2|12
ASSLDPGDNTIY
>TRBJ2-1|TRBV10-3|14
AISAGTGQGNNEQF
>TRBJ2-1|TRBV7-9|13
ASVPSWREGNEQF
>TRBJ2-3|TRBV25-1|14
ASSTGLAKNTDTQY
>TRBJ1-2|TRBV30|14
AWSVQFGGGNYGYT
>TRBJ2-1|TRBV4-3|14
ASSHKVRVGYNEQF
>TRBJ2-3|TRBV7-2|13
ASSSGTSGGDTQY
>TRBJ1-1|TRBV11-3|12
ASTPHRAGTEAF
>TRBJ1-4|TRBV27|11
ASSRATNEKLF
>TRBJ2-7|TRBV11-3|11
ASSLRPTYEQY
>TRBJ1-4|TRBV7-9|13
ASSLEETTNEKLF
>TRBJ1-5|TRBV19|12
ASSIWGSNQPQH
>TRBJ1-2|TRBV5-6|15
ASSLLARGTANYGYT
>TRBJ2-7|TRBV4-1|12
ASSPRDRPYEQY
>TRBJ1-6|TRBV6-5|11
ASRGTGRGPLH
>TRBJ2-6|TRBV5-6|14
ASSPMVPLGANVLT
>TRBJ2-7|TRBV13|11
ASIGQGSYEQY
>TRBJ1-5|TRBV13|12
ASSLRSGNQPQH
>TRBJ2-3|TRBV29-1|11
SGFRGSTDTQY
>TRBJ2-7|TRBV5-4|11
ASSSYEGGEQY
>TRBJ2-7|TRBV6-1|13
ASSVSAGSYYEQY
>TRBJ2-5|TRBV14|12
ASSQISVQETQY
>TRBJ1-2|TRBV11-1|11
ASSQTGTWGYT
>TRBJ2-5|TRBV19|10
ASSIGYETQY
>TRBJ2-3|TRBV5-1|14
ASSTTGHYVTDTQY